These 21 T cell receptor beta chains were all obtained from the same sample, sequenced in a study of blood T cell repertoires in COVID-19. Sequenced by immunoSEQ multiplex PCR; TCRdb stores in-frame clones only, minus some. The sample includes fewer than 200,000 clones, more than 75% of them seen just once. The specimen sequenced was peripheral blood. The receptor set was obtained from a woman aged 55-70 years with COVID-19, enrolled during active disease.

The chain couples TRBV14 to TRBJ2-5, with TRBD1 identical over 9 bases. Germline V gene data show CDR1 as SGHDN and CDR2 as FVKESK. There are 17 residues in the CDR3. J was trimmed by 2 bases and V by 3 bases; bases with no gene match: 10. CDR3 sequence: CASSQEAGQGGQETQYF. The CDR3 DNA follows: TGTGCCAGCAGCCAGGAAGCGGGACAGGGAGGTCAAGAGACCCAGTACTTC.

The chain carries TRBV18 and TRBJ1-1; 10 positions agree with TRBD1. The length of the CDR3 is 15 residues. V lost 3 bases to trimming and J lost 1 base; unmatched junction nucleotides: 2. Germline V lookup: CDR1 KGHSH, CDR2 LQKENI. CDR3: CASSPGQGKNTEAFF. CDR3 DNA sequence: TGTGCCAGCTCACCGGGACAGGGGAAGAACACTGAAGCTTTCTTT.

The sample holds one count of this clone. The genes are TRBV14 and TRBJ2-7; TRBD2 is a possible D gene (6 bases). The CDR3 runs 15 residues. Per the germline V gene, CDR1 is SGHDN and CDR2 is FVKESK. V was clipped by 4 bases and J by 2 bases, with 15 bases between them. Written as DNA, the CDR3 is TGTGCCAGCAGCCCAAAGGGACTCGCAACCTACGAGCAGTACGTC. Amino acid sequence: CASSPKGLATYEQYV.

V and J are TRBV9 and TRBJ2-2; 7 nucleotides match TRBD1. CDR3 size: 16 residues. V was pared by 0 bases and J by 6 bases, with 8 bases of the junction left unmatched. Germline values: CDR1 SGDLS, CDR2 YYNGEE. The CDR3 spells CASSVGAGGRAGELFF. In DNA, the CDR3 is TGTGCCAGCAGCGTAGGAGCAGGGGGTAGGGCCGGGGAGCTGTTTTTT.

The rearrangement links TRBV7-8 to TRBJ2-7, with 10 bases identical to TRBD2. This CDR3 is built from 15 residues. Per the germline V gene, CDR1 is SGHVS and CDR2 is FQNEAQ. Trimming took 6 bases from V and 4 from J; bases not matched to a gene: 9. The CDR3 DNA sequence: TGTGCCAGCAGGTGGACTAGCGGCGATTTATACGAGCAGTACTTC. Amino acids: CASRWTSGDLYEQYF. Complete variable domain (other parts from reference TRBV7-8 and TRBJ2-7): GAGVSQSPRYKVAKRGQDVALRCDPISGHVSLFWYQQALGQGPEFLTYFQNEAQLDKSGLPSDRFFAERPEGSVSTLKIQRTQQEDSAVYLCASRWTSGDLYEQYFGPGTRLTVT.

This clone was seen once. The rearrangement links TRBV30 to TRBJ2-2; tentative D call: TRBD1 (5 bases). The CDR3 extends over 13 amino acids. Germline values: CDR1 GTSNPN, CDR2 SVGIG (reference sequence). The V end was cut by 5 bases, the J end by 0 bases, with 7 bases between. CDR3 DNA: TGTGCCTGGTCACAGGCGAACACCGGGGAGCTGTTTTTT. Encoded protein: CAWSQANTGELFF. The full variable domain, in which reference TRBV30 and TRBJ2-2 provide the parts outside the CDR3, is SQTIHQWPATLVQPVGSPLSLECTVEGTSNPNLYWYRQAAGRGLQLLFYSVGIGQISSEVPQNLSASRPQDRQFILSSKKLLLSDSGFYLCAWSQANTGELFFGEGSRLTVL.

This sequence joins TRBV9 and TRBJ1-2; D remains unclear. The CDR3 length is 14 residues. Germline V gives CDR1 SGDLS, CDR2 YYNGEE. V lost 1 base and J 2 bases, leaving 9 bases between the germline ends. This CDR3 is CASSVRDLNYGYTF. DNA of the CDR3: TGTGCCAGCAGCGTAAGAGACTTGAACTATGGCTACACCTTC. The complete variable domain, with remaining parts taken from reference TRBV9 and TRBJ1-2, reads DSGVTQTPKHLITATGQRVTLRCSPRSGDLSVYWYQQSLDQGLQFLIQYYNGEERAKGNILERFSAQQFPDLHSELNLSSLELGDSALYFCASSVRDLNYGYTFGSGTRLTVV.

In DNA form, the CDR3 reads TGTGCCAGCAGCGAGGGGGACAGCCGTAATGAAAAACTGTTTTTT. Translation gives CASSEGDSRNEKLFF. The chain carries TRBV9 and TRBJ1-4; 7 positions match TRBD1. The CDR3 contains 15 residues. V gave up 3 bases and J gave up 4 bases; unmatched junction bases: 6. Germline loops: CDR1 SGDLS, CDR2 YYNGEE.

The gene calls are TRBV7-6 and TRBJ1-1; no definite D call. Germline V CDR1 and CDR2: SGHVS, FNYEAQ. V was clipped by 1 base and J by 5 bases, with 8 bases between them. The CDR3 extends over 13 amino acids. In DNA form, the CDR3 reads TGTGCCAGCAGCTTAGGCGGTAGGACTGAAGCTTTCTTT. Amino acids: CASSLGGRTEAFF.

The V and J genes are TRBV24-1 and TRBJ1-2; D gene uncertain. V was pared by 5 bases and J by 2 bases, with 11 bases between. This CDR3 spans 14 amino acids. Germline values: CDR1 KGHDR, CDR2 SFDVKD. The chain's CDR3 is CATSGVNHNYGYTF. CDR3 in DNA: TGTGCCACCAGTGGCGTGAACCACAACTATGGCTACACCTTC.

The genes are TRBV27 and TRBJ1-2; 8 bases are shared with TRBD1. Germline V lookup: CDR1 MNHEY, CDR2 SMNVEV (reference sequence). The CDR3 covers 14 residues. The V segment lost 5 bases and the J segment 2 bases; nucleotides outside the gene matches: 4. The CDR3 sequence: CASSLNRGNYGYTF. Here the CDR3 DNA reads TGTGCCAGCAGTCTCAACAGGGGGAACTATGGCTACACCTTC.

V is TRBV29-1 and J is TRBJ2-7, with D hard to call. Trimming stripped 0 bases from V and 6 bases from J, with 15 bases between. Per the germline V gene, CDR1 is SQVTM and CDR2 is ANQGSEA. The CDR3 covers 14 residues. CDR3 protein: CSVEDIGSLGEQYF. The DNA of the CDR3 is TGCAGCGTTGAAGATATCGGGTCTTTGGGCGAGCAGTACTTC.

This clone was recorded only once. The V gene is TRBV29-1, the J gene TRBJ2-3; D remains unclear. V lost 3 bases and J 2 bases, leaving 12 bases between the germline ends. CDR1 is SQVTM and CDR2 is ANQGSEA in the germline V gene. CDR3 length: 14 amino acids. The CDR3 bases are TGCAGCGTTGACCACCCAGACACCACAGATACGCAGTATTTT. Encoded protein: CSVDHPDTTDTQYF.

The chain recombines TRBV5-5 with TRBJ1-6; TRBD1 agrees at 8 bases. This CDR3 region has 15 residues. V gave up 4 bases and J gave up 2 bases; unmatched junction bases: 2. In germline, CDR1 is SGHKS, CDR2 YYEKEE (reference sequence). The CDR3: CASSPTGAYNSPLHF. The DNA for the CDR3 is TGTGCCAGCAGCCCGACAGGGGCCTATAATTCACCCCTCCACTTT.

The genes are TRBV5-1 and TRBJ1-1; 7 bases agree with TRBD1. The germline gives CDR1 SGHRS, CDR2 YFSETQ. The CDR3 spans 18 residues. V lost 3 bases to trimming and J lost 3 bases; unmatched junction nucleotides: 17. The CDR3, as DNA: TGCGCCAGCAGCTCCACTGGGAGGCAGGGGGGACAAGACACTGAAGCTTTCTTT. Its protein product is CASSSTGRQGGQDTEAFF.

The CDR3 coding sequence is TGTGCCAGCAGCTTCGGGATTGGAACAGATACGCAGTATTTT. This sequence encodes CASSFGIGTDTQYF. The rearrangement links TRBV7-2 to TRBJ2-3; maybe TRBD2 (5 bases). There are 14 residues in the CDR3. Germline CDR1 is SGHTA and CDR2 is FQGNSA. The V gene lost 3 bases and the J gene lost 3 bases, with 10 bases spanning the gap.

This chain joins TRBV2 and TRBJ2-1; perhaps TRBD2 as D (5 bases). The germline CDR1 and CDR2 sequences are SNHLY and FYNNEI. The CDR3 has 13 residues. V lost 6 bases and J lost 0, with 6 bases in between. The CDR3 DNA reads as TGTGCCAGCAGCGGGGACTCCTACAATGAGCAGTTCTTC. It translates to CASSGDSYNEQFF. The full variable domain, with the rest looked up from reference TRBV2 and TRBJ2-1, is EPEVTQTPSHQVTQMGQEVILRCVPISNHLYFYWYRQILGQKVEFLVSFYNNEISEKSEIFDDQFSVERPDGSNFTLKIRSTKLEDSAMYFCASSGDSYNEQFFGPGTRLTVL.

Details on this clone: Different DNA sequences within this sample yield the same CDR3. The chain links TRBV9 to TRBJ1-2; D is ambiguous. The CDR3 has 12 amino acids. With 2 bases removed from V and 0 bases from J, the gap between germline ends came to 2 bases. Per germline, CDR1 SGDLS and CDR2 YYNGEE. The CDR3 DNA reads TGTGCCAGCAGCGTCGCTAACTATGGCTACACCTTC. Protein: CASSVANYGYTF. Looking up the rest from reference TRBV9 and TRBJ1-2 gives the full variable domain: DSGVTQTPKHLITATGQRVTLRCSPRSGDLSVYWYQQSLDQGLQFLIQYYNGEERAKGNILERFSAQQFPDLHSELNLSSLELGDSALYFCASSVANYGYTFGSGTRLTVV.

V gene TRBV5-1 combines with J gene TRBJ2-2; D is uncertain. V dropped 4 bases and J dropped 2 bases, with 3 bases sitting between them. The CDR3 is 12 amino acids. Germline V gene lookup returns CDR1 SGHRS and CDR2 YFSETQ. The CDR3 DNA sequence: TGCGCCAGCAGCCTCAACACCGGGGAGCTGTTTTTT. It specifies CASSLNTGELFF.

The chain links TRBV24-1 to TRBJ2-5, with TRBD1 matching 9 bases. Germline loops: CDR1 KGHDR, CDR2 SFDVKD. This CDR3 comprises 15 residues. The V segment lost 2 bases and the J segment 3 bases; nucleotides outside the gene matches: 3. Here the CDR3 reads CATSDSGTGKETQYF. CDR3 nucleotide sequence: TGTGCCACCAGTGATTCCGGGACAGGGAAAGAGACCCAGTACTTC.

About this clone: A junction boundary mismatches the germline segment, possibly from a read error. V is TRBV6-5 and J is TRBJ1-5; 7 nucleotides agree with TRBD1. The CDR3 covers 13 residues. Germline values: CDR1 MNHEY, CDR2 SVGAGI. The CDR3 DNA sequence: TGTGCCAGCAGCCCCGACAGGGTCCAGCCCCAACATTTT. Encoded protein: CASSPDRVQPQHF.